Below are 21 T cell receptor beta chains sequenced from a single sample in a study of post-analysis software for immune sequencing data. Study-level points and caveats: Among 4 or 5 TRBV segments more frequent in patients than controls were TRBV5-6, TRBV5-1 and TRBV20-1.

The antigens these receptors bind are not known. Every TCR beta cDNA library bore unique molecular identifiers. TCRdb re-derived calls from the PCR reads in MiXCR, one entry per CDR3 protein. Of about 260,000 distinct CDR3 sequences in the sample, just over 35% were seen once. The sequencing sample was made of blood. The source is a girl under 18 with multiple sclerosis.

V gene TRBV29-1 combines with J gene TRBJ1-1, with D tentatively TRBD1 (5 bases). Germline loops: CDR1 SQVTM, CDR2 ANQGSEA. This CDR3 has 14 residues. Trimming removed 5 bases at V and 0 bases at J, with 13 bases between. The CDR3 DNA reads as TGCAGCGTTCTGGGACGGCTTATGAACACTGAAGCTTTCTTT. This codes for CSVLGRLMNTEAFF.

This chain links TRBV12-3 or TRBV12-4 with TRBJ2-5, with 8 nucleotides matching TRBD2. V shed 5 bases, J shed 0 bases, and the junction held 8 bases outside the gene matches. The length of the CDR3 is 16 residues. In DNA form, the CDR3 reads TGTGCCAGCAGTAAAGGGGCGGGAGGCCACCAAGAGACCCAGTACTTC. It yields the protein CASSKGAGGHQETQYF.

About this clonotype: One base away lies a much larger clone, so this may be a sequencing read error. The V call is TRBV7-9, the J call TRBJ2-1, with 8 bases aligning to TRBD1. Germline V gives CDR1 SEHNR, CDR2 FQNEAQ (reference sequence). This CDR3 has 16 residues. DNA of the CDR3: TGTGTCAGCAGCTCAGGGGGCATTGGATCAAGCAATGAGCAGTTCTTC. Its translation: CVSSSGGIGSSNEQFF. Combining the CDR3 with reference TRBV7-9 and TRBJ2-1 gives the whole variable domain DTGVSQNPRHKITKRGQNVTFRCDPISEHNRLYWYRQTLGQGPEFLTYFQNEAQLEKSRLLSDRFSAERPKGSFSTLEIQRTEQGDSAMYLCVSSSGGIGSSNEQFFGPGTRLTVL.

This clonotype was seen a handful of times. The chain combines TRBV13 with TRBJ2-1; the D gene is possibly TRBD1 (5 bases). The CDR3 spans 16 residues. Between the trimmed V and J ends, which lost 4 bases and 7 bases, there was a span of 20 bases. Germline lookup yields CDR1 PRHDT and CDR2 FYEKMQ (reference sequence). CDR3 sequence reads: CASSSSQGQVLNEQFF. CDR3 DNA sequence: TGTGCCAGCAGCTCGTCGCAGGGTCAGGTGTTGAATGAGCAGTTCTTC. The whole variable domain, filled in from reference TRBV13 and TRBJ2-1, reads AAGVIQSPRHLIKEKRETATLKCYPIPRHDTVYWYQQGPGQDPQFLISFYEKMQSDKGSIPDRFSAQQFSDYHSELNMSSLELGDSALYFCASSSSQGQVLNEQFFGPGTRLTVL.

The chain employs TRBV7-9 and TRBJ1-6, with 8 bases matching TRBD1. Losses at the gene ends were 3 bases for V and 10 bases for J; bases not matched to a gene: 8. The CDR3 runs 15 residues. CDR1 is SEHNR and CDR2 is FQNEAQ in the germline V gene (reference sequence). Here the CDR3 DNA reads TGTGCCAGCAGCTTGGACAGGGATGGTGCATCACCCCTCCACTTT. Translating it yields CASSLDRDGASPLHF.

The sample holds a few counts of this clonotype. CDR3 in amino acids: CASSYRRGFEKLFF. The CDR3 DNA sequence: TGTGCCAGCAGTTACAGAAGGGGCTTCGAAAAACTGTTTTTT. The chain links TRBV6-5 to TRBJ1-4; possible D gene TRBD1, 5 bases. CDR3 length: 14 residues. With 2 bases removed from V and 8 bases from J, the gap between germline ends came to 12 bases. CDR1 and CDR2 (germline): MNHEY, SVGAGI.

This clonotype was picked up many times. The chain has TRBV6-5 and TRBJ1-2; 7 bases match TRBD1. Per the germline V gene, CDR1 is MNHEY and CDR2 is SVGAGI. The CDR3 length is 14 residues. V shed 8 bases, J shed 2 bases, and the junction held 8 bases outside the gene matches. The CDR3 sequence is CASRPPDRNYGYTF. CDR3 nucleotide sequence: TGTGCCAGCCGGCCCCCGGACAGGAACTATGGCTACACCTTC.

There are many counts of this clonotype. The V and J genes are TRBV4-1 and TRBJ2-1; D is unclear. The CDR3 sequence is 14 residues long. Deletions cut 4 bases from V and 4 bases from J, with 11 bases between. The germline gives CDR1 MGHRA, CDR2 YSYEKL. CDR3 DNA: TGCGCCAGCAGCCGTTCTAAGGGTTACAATGAGCAGTTCTTC. This codes for CASSRSKGYNEQFF.

This clonotype was seen many times. The V gene is TRBV5-1, the J gene TRBJ2-1; a possible D gene is TRBD1 (6 bases). Trimming removed 0 bases from V and 2 bases from J, with 9 bases in between. The CDR3 covers 15 residues. Germline V gene data show CDR1 as SGHRS and CDR2 as YFSETQ. The CDR3 loop reads CASSLEGVPYNEQFF. The CDR3 DNA reads TGCGCCAGCAGCTTGGAGGGGGTCCCCTACAATGAGCAGTTCTTC.

The CDR3 DNA sequence: TGTGCCAGCCTGAGTCACACCTCTAGCACAGATACGCAGTATTTT. Translated: CASLSHTSSTDTQYF. This chain uses TRBV4-2 with TRBJ2-3; the D is unclear. CDR1 and CDR2 (germline): LGHNA, YNFKEQ. The V end was cut by 8 bases, the J end by 0 bases, with 15 bases between. CDR3 length: 15 residues.

This clonotype showed up many times. The J gene is TRBJ1-1, the V gene TRBV20-1; D is unresolved. Deletions cut 1 base from V and 0 bases from J, with 6 bases between. This CDR3 is built from 13 residues. From germline, CDR1 is DFQATT and CDR2 SNEGSKA (reference sequence). CDR3 in DNA: TGCAGTGCTAGAGGCTCCTTGAACACTGAAGCTTTCTTT. Its translation: CSARGSLNTEAFF.

This clonotype was detected ten times or more. The rearrangement joins TRBV15 to TRBJ2-3; D is unresolved. Germline values: CDR1 LNHNV, CDR2 YYDKDF (reference sequence). Trimming removed 3 bases at V and 2 bases at J, with 12 bases between. The CDR3 runs 15 residues. CDR3 sequence reads: CATSSHDKDTDTQYF. The CDR3 DNA follows: TGTGCCACCAGCAGTCATGACAAAGACACAGATACGCAGTATTTT.

This clonotype was seen only once. In DNA form, the CDR3 reads TGCAGTGCTCCCCAGACTTACAATCAAGAGACCCAGTACTTC. Amino acid sequence: CSAPQTYNQETQYF. The rearrangement joins TRBV20-1 to TRBJ2-5; D gene ambiguous. This CDR3 is built from 14 residues. Trimming pared 5 bases from V and 2 bases from J, leaving 15 bases between. Germline V lookup: CDR1 DFQATT, CDR2 SNEGSKA (reference sequence).

This clonotype was counted many times. This chain connects TRBV20-1 to TRBJ2-1; D unresolved. Between the trimmed V and J ends, which lost 3 bases and 6 bases, there was a span of 3 bases. The CDR3 runs 10 residues. Germline CDR1 DFQATT, CDR2 SNEGSKA (reference sequence). The CDR3 DNA follows: TGCAGTGCTAGTGCCAATGAGCAGTTCTTC. Translating it yields CSASANEQFF.

For this clonotype: A much larger clonotype is one base distant, so this may be a read error. The CDR3 is CASSLIPSGRNNEQYF. CDR3 coding DNA: TGTGCCAGCAGCTTAATTCCCAGCGGGAGAAACAATGAGCAGTACTTC. The chain recombines TRBV7-3 with TRBJ2-5; TRBD2 matches at 8 bases. From germline, CDR1 is SGHTA and CDR2 FQGTGA. The V and J ends lost 1 base and 11 bases, in that order; junction bases with no gene match: 15. The CDR3 covers 16 residues.

This clonotype was recorded at least ten times. V usage is TRBV18 and J usage is TRBJ2-1, with D hard to call. Germline loops: CDR1 KGHSH, CDR2 LQKENI. V lost 0 bases, J lost 5 bases, and 8 bases lay in between. This CDR3 comprises 14 residues. In DNA form, the CDR3 reads TGTGCCAGCTCACCACCCAGGCCAAACAATGAGCAGTTCTTC. Protein: CASSPPRPNNEQFF.

This clonotype was seen ten or more times. V is TRBV20-1 and J is TRBJ2-7, with 12 nucleotides matching TRBD2. With V trimmed by 3 bases and J by 3 bases, 9 bases remained unmatched. CDR3 length: 16 residues. Germline V gives CDR1 DFQATT, CDR2 SNEGSKA (reference sequence). The CDR3 reads CSARRLTSGSVYEQYF. In DNA, the CDR3 is TGCAGTGCTAGGCGGCTGACTAGCGGGAGTGTCTACGAGCAGTACTTC.

The gene calls are TRBV20-1 and TRBJ2-7, with D unresolved. In germline, CDR1 is DFQATT, CDR2 SNEGSKA (reference sequence). V was trimmed by 0 bases and J by 2 bases, leaving 5 bases between them. CDR3 length: 12 amino acids. This chain's CDR3 is CSARDLTYEQYF. CDR3 nucleotides: TGCAGTGCTAGAGATCTGACCTACGAGCAGTACTTC.

In this sample, this clonotype turned up many times. This chain uses TRBV10-2 with TRBJ1-4; D is perhaps TRBD1 (6 bases). This CDR3 is 15 amino acids long. Per germline, CDR1 WSHSY and CDR2 SAAADI. Trimming removed 0 bases at V and 8 bases at J, with 13 bases between. The CDR3 DNA reads as TGCGCCAGCAGTGAGTCGGGGGGCACTGGAGAAAAACTGTTTTTT. This sequence encodes CASSESGGTGEKLFF.

The sample holds many counts of this clonotype. This rearrangement joins TRBV7-2 to TRBJ2-1, with TRBD2 matching over 13 bases. Germline CDR1 is SGHTA and CDR2 is FQGNSA. There are 20 residues in the CDR3. Losses at the gene ends were 5 bases for V and 6 bases for J; bases not matched to a gene: 19. CDR3 sequence reads: CASSLRLAGGWSSGTNEQFF. CDR3 sequence (DNA): TGTGCCAGCAGCCTCCGACTAGCGGGAGGATGGTCTTCAGGTACCAATGAGCAGTTCTTC.

The chain uses TRBV7-3 and TRBJ2-1; TRBD2 agrees at 7 bases. Trimming took 4 bases from V and 2 from J; bases not matched to a gene: 2. The germline V gene encodes CDR1 SGHTA and CDR2 FQGTGA. The CDR3 sequence is 14 residues long. The CDR3 nucleotides are TGTGCCAGCAGCTCGGGGAGGGCCTACAATGAGCAGTTCTTC. This gives the protein CASSSGRAYNEQFF.